The sequence of this TCR beta chain was determined in a study of shared clonotypes between healthy human individuals. Across the study: For every donor, three CD4 naive, three CD4 memory, two CD8 naive and one CD8 memory plates were used.

Overall study findings and caveats: Non-shared clonotypes were found to have lower generation probabilities than the clonotypes that were shared by all four of the sorted-subset donors. In having few donors, the study represented limited genetic and exposure-history diversity.

This clone has a handful of counts. The antigen remains unidentified. Germline lookup yields CDR1 LGHNA and CDR2 YSLEER. The CDR3 length is 16 residues. Between the trimmed V and J ends, which lost 1 base and 1 base, there was a span of 13 bases. The data were produced by immunoSEQ multiplex PCR, yet TCRdb's version contains in-frame clones alone and is incomplete. The sample has around 940,000 clones; less than 85% are singletons. This receptor was taken from a man younger than 35 in good health. The rearrangement joins TRBV4-3 to TRBJ1-1; no reliable D call. The sample consisted of memory CD4+ T cells sorted from blood. The subset: CD45RA-negative fraction. CDR3 sequence reads: CASSQGENIRNTEAFF. CDR3 bases: TGCGCCAGCAGCCAAGGGGAGAACATTAGGAACACTGAAGCTTTCTTT.